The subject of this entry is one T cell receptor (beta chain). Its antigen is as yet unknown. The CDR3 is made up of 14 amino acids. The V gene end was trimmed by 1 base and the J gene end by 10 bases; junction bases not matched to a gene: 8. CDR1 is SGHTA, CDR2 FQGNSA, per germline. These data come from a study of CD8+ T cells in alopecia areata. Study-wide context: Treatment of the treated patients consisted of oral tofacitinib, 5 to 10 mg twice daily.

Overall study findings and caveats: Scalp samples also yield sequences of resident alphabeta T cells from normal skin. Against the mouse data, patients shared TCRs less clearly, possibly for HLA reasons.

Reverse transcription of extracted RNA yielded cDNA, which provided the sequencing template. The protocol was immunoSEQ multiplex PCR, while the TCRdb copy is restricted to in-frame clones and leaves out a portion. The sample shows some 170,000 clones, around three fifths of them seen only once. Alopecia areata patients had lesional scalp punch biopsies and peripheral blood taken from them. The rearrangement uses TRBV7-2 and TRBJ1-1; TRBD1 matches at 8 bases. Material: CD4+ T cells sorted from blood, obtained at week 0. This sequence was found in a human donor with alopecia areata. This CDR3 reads CASSLGVRQGRAFF. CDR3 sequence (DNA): TGTGCCAGCAGCTTAGGAGTGCGACAGGGGCGAGCTTTCTTT.